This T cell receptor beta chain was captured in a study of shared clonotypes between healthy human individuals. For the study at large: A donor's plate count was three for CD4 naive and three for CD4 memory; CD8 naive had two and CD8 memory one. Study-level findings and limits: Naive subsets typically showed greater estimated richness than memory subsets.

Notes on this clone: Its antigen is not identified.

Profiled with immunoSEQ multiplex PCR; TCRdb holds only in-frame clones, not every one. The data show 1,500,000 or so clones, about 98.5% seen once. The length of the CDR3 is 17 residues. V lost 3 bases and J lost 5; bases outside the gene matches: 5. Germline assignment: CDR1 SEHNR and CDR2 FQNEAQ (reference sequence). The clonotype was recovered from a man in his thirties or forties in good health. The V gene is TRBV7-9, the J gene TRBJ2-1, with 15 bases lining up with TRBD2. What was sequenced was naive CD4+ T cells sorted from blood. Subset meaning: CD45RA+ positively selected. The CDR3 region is CASSLGLAGGYHNEQFF. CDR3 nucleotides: TGTGCCAGCAGCTTGGGACTAGCGGGAGGTTACCACAATGAGCAGTTCTTC.